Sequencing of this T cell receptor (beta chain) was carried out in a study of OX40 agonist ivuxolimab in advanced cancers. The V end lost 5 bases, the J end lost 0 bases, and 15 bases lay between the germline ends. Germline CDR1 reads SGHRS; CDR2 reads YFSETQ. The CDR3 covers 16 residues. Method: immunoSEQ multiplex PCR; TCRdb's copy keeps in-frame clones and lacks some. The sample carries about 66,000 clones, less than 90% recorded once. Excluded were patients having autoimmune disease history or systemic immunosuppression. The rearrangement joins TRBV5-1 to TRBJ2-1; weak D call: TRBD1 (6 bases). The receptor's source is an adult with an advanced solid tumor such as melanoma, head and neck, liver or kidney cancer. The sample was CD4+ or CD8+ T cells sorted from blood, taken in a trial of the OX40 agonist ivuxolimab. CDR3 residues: CASRQQGTGSYNEQFF. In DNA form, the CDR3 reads TGCGCCAGCAGACAACAGGGTACGGGCTCCTACAATGAGCAGTTCTTC.